This T cell receptor (beta chain) originates from a study of shared clonotypes between healthy human individuals. Trimming stripped 5 bases from V and 6 bases from J, with 22 bases between. There are 16 residues in the CDR3. CDR1 and CDR2 from the germline V gene are MGHRA and YSYEKL. CD45RO-negative CD8 cells positively selected for CCR7 made up the naive population, which excluded terminally differentiated effector memory CD45RA+ cells. TCRdb's copy holds only in-frame clones and misses some; the assay was immunoSEQ multiplex PCR. This table has 2 million to 2.5 million clones, approximately 94% appearing once.

This clonotype originated in a man aged 18 to 35 in good health. Some clones in this sample may be carry-over from other donors' samples. This sequence joins TRBV4-1 and TRBJ1-2; D gene ambiguous. Sequenced input: naive CD8+ T cells from PBMCs. The CDR3 spells CASSAGRGSAFDGYTF. CDR3 nucleotide sequence: TGCGCCAGCAGCGCCGGCCGAGGCAGCGCTTTTGATGGCTACACCTTC.